This TCR beta chain was obtained from a study of T-cell reconstitution after alpha-beta-depleted transplantation in children. Preparing the TCRbeta library involved the use of unique molecular identifiers. Each CDR3 protein is one row after TCRdb ran MiXCR on the PCR reads. The table has about 3,300 distinct CDR3 sequences, roughly a fifth seen once. This clonotype has a count of ten or more. Its antigen is undetermined. The CDR3 sequence is 18 residues long. Germline CDR1 is SQVTM and CDR2 is ANQGSEA. Trimming cost V 5 bases and J 5 bases; bases outside gene matches: 21. Overall study results and limits: Some patients' high day-60 TCRbeta diversity was attributed to recipient cells surviving conditioning. Several hundred rapidly expanded clones from non-depleted graft cells reportedly supplied alpha-beta T cells about two months post-transplant. Newly generated T cells supplied most T-cell counts and diversity one year post-transplant.

The sequence derives from a male patient under 10 years old who had a stem cell transplant for acute lymphoblastic leukemia, so the T cells may come from the graft donor. This chain uses TRBV29-1 with TRBJ1-1, with 9 nucleotides matching TRBD1. Sample: PBMCs, mostly from graft donor cells, taken 60 days after TCRalphabeta/CD19-depleted stem cell transplant. Written as DNA, the CDR3 is TGCAGCGTTCTAAGTCGGTCGAGGGACAGGGAAGGGATAACTGAAGCTTTCTTT. Translating it yields CSVLSRSRDREGITEAFF.